This T cell receptor (beta chain) originates from a study of identical twins. TCRdb processed the 5' RACE reads anew with MiXCR; each CDR3 protein has one entry. There are 200,000 to 250,000 distinct CDR3 sequences in the sample; approximately 7% occur only once, and 3% to 4.5% lies in the top ten. This CDR3 is 15 amino acids long. Germline V gene data show CDR1 as SGHDT and CDR2 as YYEEEE. Trimming cost V 3 bases and J 8 bases; bases outside gene matches: 5. The data also belong to a second study, concerning yellow fever vaccine responses in identical twins.

This chain joins TRBV5-6 and TRBJ1-4, with 12 bases matching TRBD1. The sequenced sample was memory (CD45RO+) T cells sorted from blood. The sequence was collected from a young woman in good health. The CDR3 sequence: CASSSGDRGLEKLFF. The CDR3 DNA reads TGTGCCAGCAGCTCCGGGGACAGGGGGCTAGAAAAACTGTTTTTT.